Presented here are 27 T cell receptor beta chains from one specimen sequenced in a study of a mutant IDH1 vaccine in newly diagnosed glioma. The data were produced by immunoSEQ multiplex PCR, yet TCRdb's version contains in-frame clones alone and is incomplete. The table lists roughly 32,000 clones, around three quarters of them singletons. Their antigens remain unidentified. Time point noted: week 35, safety follow-up. Topical imiquimod was applied with each vaccine dose, which held 300 ug of mutant IDH1 20-mer peptide. Here the sequenced sample was PBMCs, taken from a glioma patient whose treatment included an IDH1 peptide vaccine. These receptors all come from a man aged 35 to 55 with glioma. Some clones in this sample may be carry-over from other donors' samples.

V and J are TRBV7-6 and TRBJ2-2, with 10 bases identical to TRBD2. The V gene end was trimmed by 5 bases and the J gene end by 3 bases; junction bases not matched to a gene: 3. Germline CDR1 is SGHVS and CDR2 is FNYEAQ. This CDR3 is 15 amino acids long. The CDR3 DNA sequence: TGTGCCAGCAGCCACAGCGGGGGGGACACCGGGGAGCTGTTTTTT. It codes for CASSHSGGDTGELFF.

CDR3 residues: CASSPWDRGGEKLFF. The CDR3 DNA follows: TGTGCCAGCAGTCCTTGGGACAGGGGTGGTGAAAAACTGTTTTTT. V usage is TRBV27 and J usage is TRBJ1-4; the match to TRBD1 covers 10 bases. V was pared by 5 bases and J by 7 bases, with 7 bases of the junction left unmatched. CDR1 MNHEY and CDR2 SMNVEV come from the germline V gene (reference sequence). This CDR3 comprises 15 residues.

The sample holds a few counts of this clone. This chain links TRBV30 with TRBJ1-5; D is unclear. Between the trimmed V and J ends, which lost 1 base and 4 bases, there was a span of 14 bases. The CDR3 has 15 amino acids. CDR1 and CDR2 from the germline V gene are GTSNPN and SVGIG (reference sequence). The CDR3 region is CAWSAAQRNNQPQHF. In nucleotides, the CDR3 is TGTGCCTGGAGTGCCGCCCAGAGAAATAATCAGCCCCAGCATTTT.

J is TRBJ2-3 and V is TRBV19; 8 bases are shared with TRBD2. V lost 5 bases and J lost 3; bases outside the gene matches: 10. The CDR3 spans 16 residues. Germline V lookup: CDR1 LNHDA, CDR2 SQIVND (reference sequence). The CDR3 protein is CASSDISGGATDTQYF. CDR3 nucleotides: TGTGCCAGTAGTGACATTTCCGGGGGGGCGACAGATACGCAGTATTTT.

In DNA form, the CDR3 reads TGCGCCAGCAGCCCGGGGACGGGCCTGTATAGCAATCAGCCCCAGCATTTT. This encodes CASSPGTGLYSNQPQHF. The chain combines TRBV5-1 with TRBJ1-5, with D tentatively TRBD1 (5 bases). Germline CDR1 is SGHRS and CDR2 is YFSETQ. The CDR3 has 17 amino acids. Trimming cost V 4 bases and J 0 bases, with 17 bases left between them. Full variable domain (rest looked up from reference TRBV5-1 and TRBJ1-5): KAGVTQTPRYLIKTRGQQVTLSCSPISGHRSVSWYQQTPGQGLQFLFEYFSETQRNKGNFPGRFSGRQFSNSRSEMNVSTLELGDSALYLCASSPGTGLYSNQPQHFGDGTRLSIL.

The chain links TRBV29-1 to TRBJ2-5; D possibly corresponds to TRBD1 (6 bases). This CDR3 is 12 amino acids long. From germline, CDR1 is SQVTM and CDR2 ANQGSEA. V was shortened by 6 bases and J by 2 bases, with 10 bases between the two germline ends. The CDR3 here is CSVGQLQETQYF. In DNA form, the CDR3 reads TGCAGCGTGGGACAACTTCAAGAGACCCAGTACTTC.

This chain links TRBV5-6 with TRBJ2-7; 7 bases line up with TRBD2. The CDR3 contains 17 residues. V trimming: 1 base; J trimming: 5 bases; junction bases outside the gene matches: 15. Germline-derived CDR1 and CDR2 are SGHDT and YYEEEE. CDR3 residues: CASSLFGFGGKLHEQYF. The CDR3 region has the DNA TGTGCCAGCAGCTTGTTTGGGTTCGGGGGGAAGCTCCACGAGCAGTACTTC.

The chain carries TRBV28 and TRBJ2-7; D may be TRBD2 (6 bases). V lost 5 bases to trimming and J lost 5 bases, with 22 bases between them. This CDR3 region has 16 residues. In germline, CDR1 is MDHEN, CDR2 SYDVKM. The CDR3 is CASSPHVGGSGHEQYF. As DNA, the CDR3 is TGTGCCAGCAGTCCGCACGTGGGGGGATCTGGCCACGAGCAGTACTTC.

The CDR3 sequence is CASRSTRANGGPQHF. As DNA, the CDR3 is TGTGCCAGCAGGTCAACCAGGGCCAATGGCGGGCCCCAGCATTTT. The chain joins TRBV4-2 to TRBJ1-5; tentative D call: TRBD1 (5 bases). The ends were cut back, 6 bases at V and 9 bases at J, with 21 bases in the middle. The germline CDR1 and CDR2 sequences are LGHNA and YNFKEQ. There are 15 residues in the CDR3.

The chain uses TRBV11-2 and TRBJ1-4; D is unresolved. Germline loops: CDR1 SGHAT, CDR2 FQNNGV. Trimming left V 0 bases short and J 0 bases short, with 8 bases between. The CDR3 runs to 16 residues. CDR3: CASSLDPRSTNEKLFF. CDR3 bases: TGTGCCAGCAGCTTAGATCCCAGGTCAACTAATGAAAAACTGTTTTTT.

The gene calls are TRBV7-9 and TRBJ2-1; 15 positions match TRBD2. In germline, CDR1 is SEHNR, CDR2 FQNEAQ (reference sequence). CDR3 length: 16 residues. V trimming: 3 bases; J trimming: 6 bases; junction bases outside the gene matches: 3. In nucleotides, the CDR3 is TGTGCCAGCAGCTTCCCGGGACTAGCGGGGGGCAATGAGCAGTTCTTC. Translating gives CASSFPGLAGGNEQFF.

The gene calls are TRBV27 and TRBJ1-1, with no clear D. The CDR3 spans 14 residues. Trimming removed 8 bases from V and 1 base from J, with 14 bases in between. The germline CDR1 and CDR2 sequences are MNHEY and SMNVEV (reference sequence). The DNA for the CDR3 is TGTGCCAGCGCGCTACGGGCGGGGAACACTGAAGCTTTCTTT. Its translation: CASALRAGNTEAFF.

This clone was detected once. Additional DNA sequences in this sample encode the identical CDR3. The V call is TRBV6-1, the J call TRBJ1-5, with unresolved D. From germline, CDR1 is MNHNS and CDR2 SASEGT. The CDR3 contains 13 residues. V shed 4 bases and J shed 4 bases, with 8 bases lying between them. In DNA, the CDR3 is TGTGCCAGCAGTGGCAGCGGTAATCAGCCCCAGCATTTT. This encodes CASSGSGNQPQHF.

This chain joins TRBV7-9 and TRBJ1-1; no firm D call. V was shortened by 2 bases and J by 1 base, with 8 bases between the two germline ends. The germline V gene has CDR1 SEHNR and CDR2 FQNEAQ (reference sequence). CDR3 length: 14 residues. CDR3 sequence (DNA): TGTGCCAGCAGCTTAACGGTGGCGAACACTGAAGCTTTCTTT. It is translated as CASSLTVANTEAFF.

V is TRBV18 and J is TRBJ2-7; 10 bases are shared with TRBD2. This CDR3 spans 15 amino acids. From germline, CDR1 is KGHSH and CDR2 LQKENI. V dropped 5 bases and J dropped 2; count of bases not matched to a gene: 6. DNA of the CDR3: TGTGCCAGCTCATTAGCGGGGGGCTTTCCCTACGAGCAGTACTTC. Translated, it gives CASSLAGGFPYEQYF.

The genes are TRBV5-5 and TRBJ2-2; 10 bases align to TRBD2. Trimming removed 5 bases from V and 4 bases from J; junction bases left unmatched: 8. Germline V gene sequence: CDR1 SGHKS, CDR2 YYEKEE (reference sequence). This CDR3 is built from 16 residues. For the CDR3, the DNA is TGTGCCAGCAGACGATATAGCGGGGGGACCACCGGGGAGCTGTTTTTT. Its translation: CASRRYSGGTTGELFF.

The DNA for the CDR3 is TGTGCCAGCAGTGAATTCGGTACAGGGCTATACTACGAGCAGTACTTC. This gives the protein CASSEFGTGLYYEQYF. V usage is TRBV6-1 and J usage is TRBJ2-7; TRBD1 might be the D (6 bases). V was clipped by 2 bases and J by 3 bases, with 17 bases between them. This CDR3 comprises 16 residues. Germline V CDR1 and CDR2: MNHNS, SASEGT.

This clone was detected once. The rearrangement links TRBV29-1 to TRBJ2-1; 11 bases line up with TRBD2. Per germline, CDR1 SQVTM and CDR2 ANQGSEA. This CDR3 contains 14 residues. The trim removed 6 bases at V and 3 bases at J, leaving 4 bases unmatched. The CDR3, as DNA: TGCAGCGTCGCCCTAGCGGGGGGCTACAATGAGCAGTTCTTC. Translated: CSVALAGGYNEQFF.

For the CDR3, the DNA is TGTGCCAGCAGTTTGGGGGGCTCTGGAAACACCATATATTTT. It encodes CASSLGGSGNTIYF. This chain connects TRBV28 to TRBJ1-3; possible D gene TRBD1, 5 bases. V gave up 3 bases and J gave up 0 bases, with 6 bases separating them. CDR3 length: 14 amino acids. CDR1 is MDHEN, CDR2 SYDVKM, per germline.

The chain combines TRBV4-1 with TRBJ1-6; weak D call: TRBD1 (5 bases). This CDR3 is built from 14 residues. Germline-derived CDR1 and CDR2 are MGHRA and YSYEKL. DNA of the CDR3: TGCGCGGGGTCGGGATCCTGGGGGAATTCACCCCTCCACTTT. It specifies CAGSGSWGNSPLHF.

The rearrangement uses TRBV5-1 and TRBJ2-7, with 9 bases fitting TRBD2. This CDR3 has 18 amino acids. Germline CDR1 reads SGHRS; CDR2 reads YFSETQ. V was pared by 0 bases and J by 3 bases, with 13 bases of the junction left unmatched. As DNA, the CDR3 is TGCGCCAGCAGCTTGGAAAAGGGATCGGGACTAGCTTTCTACGAGCAGTACTTC. Translation: CASSLEKGSGLAFYEQYF. The entire variable domain, with the rest obtained from reference TRBV5-1 and TRBJ2-7, is as follows: KAGVTQTPRYLIKTRGQQVTLSCSPISGHRSVSWYQQTPGQGLQFLFEYFSETQRNKGNFPGRFSGRQFSNSRSEMNVSTLELGDSALYLCASSLEKGSGLAFYEQYFGPGTRLTVT.

The chain couples TRBV7-2 to TRBJ2-3, with TRBD2 identical over 9 bases. CDR1 and CDR2 from the germline V gene are SGHTA and FQGNSA. V dropped 6 bases and J dropped 5; count of bases not matched to a gene: 6. CDR3 length: 14 amino acids. CDR3 amino acids: CASRSGGPVDTQYF. The CDR3 nucleotides are TGTGCCAGCAGAAGCGGGGGGCCGGTAGATACGCAGTATTTT.

This clone was seen a single time. The chain carries TRBV6-5 and TRBJ1-5; 7 bases map to TRBD1. The CDR3 covers 15 residues. The germline CDR1 and CDR2 sequences are MNHEY and SVGAGI. Trimming removed 6 bases from V and 0 bases from J; junction bases left unmatched: 5. CDR3 protein: CASRRQGNSNQPQHF. The CDR3 bases are TGTGCCAGCAGACGACAGGGAAATAGCAATCAGCCCCAGCATTTT.

The chain joins TRBV7-6 to TRBJ1-1; no clear D gene. Germline values: CDR1 SGHVS, CDR2 FNYEAQ. The CDR3 has 14 amino acids. Trimming pared 1 base from V and 4 bases from J, leaving 10 bases between. For the CDR3, the DNA is TGTGCCAGCAGCTTAGTTGGTGTTGGCACTGAAGCTTTCTTT. This gives the protein CASSLVGVGTEAFF.

The chain couples TRBV18 to TRBJ1-1; D is possibly TRBD1 (5 bases). In germline, CDR1 is KGHSH, CDR2 LQKENI. This CDR3 is built from 17 residues. V gave up 2 bases and J gave up 1 base, with 17 bases separating them. DNA of the CDR3: TGTGCCAGCTCACCAATGAAGAGGTTTCAGGGGAACACTGAAGCTTTCTTT. It translates to CASSPMKRFQGNTEAFF.

This rearrangement joins TRBV9 to TRBJ2-3, with D unresolved. This CDR3 is 16 amino acids long. V lost 5 bases and J lost 4, with 20 bases in between. Per germline, CDR1 SGDLS and CDR2 YYNGEE. CDR3 amino acids: CASRPSDPRWADTQYF. In nucleotides, the CDR3 is TGTGCCAGCAGACCTAGTGACCCCAGGTGGGCAGATACGCAGTATTTT.

The genes are TRBV7-8 and TRBJ2-2; D might be TRBD1 (5 bases). Germline assignment: CDR1 SGHVS and CDR2 FQNEAQ. The V gene lost 2 bases and the J gene lost 4 bases, with 11 bases spanning the gap. The CDR3 loop spans 15 amino acids. In DNA, the CDR3 is TGTGCCAGCAGCTTATGGGGCGGAACCACCGGGGAGCTGTTTTTT. This sequence encodes CASSLWGGTTGELFF.